The 29 T cell receptor beta chains below were found in one sample sequenced in a study of T cell responses to AZD1222 COVID-19 vaccine. Sequencing was performed with immunoSEQ multiplex PCR; in TCRdb, only in-frame clones are kept and a portion is missing. The sample shows about 160,000 clones, around 92% of them seen only once. Here the sequenced sample was peripheral blood, taken 28 days after the second AZD1222 dose. These receptors came from an adult who received the AZD1222 COVID-19 vaccine.

The chain joins TRBV27 to TRBJ1-5; TRBD1 matches 11 bases. Germline assignment: CDR1 MNHEY and CDR2 SMNVEV (reference sequence). Trimming took 8 bases from V and 9 from J; bases not matched to a gene: 9. The CDR3 has 14 residues. The CDR3, as DNA: TGTGCCAGCGGTGCGGGACAGGGGGTAGGGCCCCAGCATTTT. As protein: CASGAGQGVGPQHF.

The rearrangement joins TRBV30 to TRBJ2-7, with 7 bases fitting TRBD1. Germline V gene sequence: CDR1 GTSNPN, CDR2 SVGIG (reference sequence). V dropped 1 base and J dropped 3; count of bases not matched to a gene: 0. The CDR3 totals 12 residues. The CDR3 region is CAWSDRGYEQYF. CDR3 in DNA: TGTGCCTGGAGTGACAGGGGCTACGAGCAGTACTTC.

This clone occurred once. The junction does not match germline at one end; this may be a read error. J is TRBJ1-2 and V is TRBV12-3 or TRBV12-4; D uncertain. CDR3 size: 13 residues. The CDR3 reads CASSLGGYYGYTF. CDR3 nucleotide sequence: TGTGCCAGCAGTTTAGGAGGGTACTACGGCTACACCTTC.

V and J are TRBV19 and TRBJ1-4, with a weak D call TRBD1 (6 bases). Germline loops: CDR1 LNHDA, CDR2 SQIVND (reference sequence). The CDR3 runs 15 residues. Trimming removed 4 bases from V and 0 bases from J, with 9 bases in between. CDR3: CASSNDRTTNEKLFF. The DNA for the CDR3 is TGTGCCAGTAGTAACGACAGGACAACTAATGAAAAACTGTTTTTT.

This chain connects TRBV11-3 to TRBJ1-2; D is possibly TRBD1 (6 bases). The V end lost 3 bases, the J end lost 14 bases, and 16 bases lay between the germline ends. Germline V gene sequence: CDR1 SGHNT, CDR2 YENEEA. The CDR3 covers 12 residues. The CDR3 is CASSLADSHLTF. The CDR3 DNA is TGTGCCAGCAGCTTGGCGGACAGCCATCTGACCTTC.

The chain carries TRBV19 and TRBJ2-7; D is unresolved. CDR1 LNHDA and CDR2 SQIVND come from the germline V gene (reference sequence). This CDR3 is 15 amino acids long. Deletions cut 3 bases from V and 0 bases from J, with 12 bases between. The CDR3 spells CASSIRPSSSYEQYF. DNA of the CDR3: TGTGCCAGTAGTATTCGACCGTCCAGCTCCTACGAGCAGTACTTC.

This clone was counted between two and nine times. The V and J genes are TRBV19 and TRBJ2-3, with D maybe TRBD2 (6 bases). The germline V gene encodes CDR1 LNHDA and CDR2 SQIVND (reference sequence). V lost 2 bases and J lost 0, with 12 bases in between. This CDR3 is built from 16 residues. The CDR3 reads CASSIRGGVSTDTQYF. For the CDR3, the DNA is TGTGCCAGTAGTATACGGGGCGGGGTAAGCACAGATACGCAGTATTTT.

The V and J genes are TRBV29-1 and TRBJ1-1; perhaps TRBD1 as D (5 bases). The CDR3 has 12 residues. The germline gives CDR1 SQVTM, CDR2 ANQGSEA. DNA of the CDR3: TGCGGCGGGGCGTCGGGAAGCACTGAAGCTTTCTTT. Its translation: CGGASGSTEAFF.

The chain recombines TRBV4-1 with TRBJ1-1, with TRBD1 matching over 7 bases. The germline gives CDR1 MGHRA, CDR2 YSYEKL. The CDR3 runs 15 residues. Losses at the gene ends were 3 bases for V and 0 bases for J; bases not matched to a gene: 4. The CDR3 DNA is TGCGCCAGCAGCCAGAGGGACAGTCTGAACACTGAAGCTTTCTTT. Amino acids: CASSQRDSLNTEAFF.

V usage is TRBV6-5 and J usage is TRBJ1-2, with TRBD1 identical over 7 bases. Trimming cost V 7 bases and J 8 bases; bases outside gene matches: 13. Germline CDR1 reads MNHEY; CDR2 reads SVGAGI. The CDR3 extends over 14 amino acids. CDR3 DNA sequence: TGTGCCAGCAATTCCGAGCAGGGGGTTAAAGGCTACACCTTC. This sequence encodes CASNSEQGVKGYTF.

The J gene is TRBJ1-1, the V gene TRBV6-1; D is undetermined. Germline lookup yields CDR1 MNHNS and CDR2 SASEGT. The CDR3 spans 15 residues. V lost 2 bases and J 3 bases, leaving 13 bases between the germline ends. The CDR3 coding sequence is TGTGCCAGCAGTGAACTTTTTGGATACTACACTGAAGCTTTCTTT. Amino acid sequence: CASSELFGYYTEAFF.

J is TRBJ2-1 and V is TRBV7-2, with 12 bases lining up with TRBD2. This CDR3 spans 17 amino acids. Trimming took 1 base from V and 8 from J; bases not matched to a gene: 9. Germline V lookup: CDR1 SGHTA, CDR2 FQGNSA. CDR3 residues: CASSLGLAGALSDEQFF. The CDR3 DNA follows: TGTGCCAGCAGCTTAGGACTAGCGGGGGCCCTCAGCGATGAGCAGTTCTTC.

This chain joins TRBV5-6 and TRBJ1-1; TRBD1 aligns across 8 bases. CDR1 and CDR2 from the germline V gene are SGHDT and YYEEEE. Losses at the gene ends were 3 bases for V and 5 bases for J; bases not matched to a gene: 6. CDR3 length: 14 amino acids. The CDR3 region has the DNA TGTGCCAGCAGCTCGACAGGGGAGGGGACTGAAGCTTTCTTT. It translates to CASSSTGEGTEAFF.

The rearrangement uses TRBV18 and TRBJ1-3; D is possibly TRBD1 (5 bases). Trimming left V 3 bases short and J 6 bases short, with 15 bases between. The CDR3 sequence is 15 residues long. The germline V gene has CDR1 KGHSH and CDR2 LQKENI. DNA for the CDR3: TGTGCCAGCTCACCCCCAGGGACGGCGGTAAACACCATATATTTT. Its translation: CASSPPGTAVNTIYF. Filled out from reference TRBV18 and TRBJ1-3, the complete variable domain reads NAGVMQNPRHLVRRRGQEARLRCSPMKGHSHVYWYRQLPEEGLKFMVYLQKENIIDESGMPKERFSAEFPKEGPSILRIQQVVRGDSAAYFCASSPPGTAVNTIYFGEGSWLTVV.

This clone showed up just a few times. The V gene is TRBV6-5, the J gene TRBJ2-3; no clear D. The V gene's germline CDR1 is MNHEY and CDR2 SVGAGI. This CDR3 region has 11 residues. Trimming left V 5 bases short and J 4 bases short, with 4 bases between. CDR3 in amino acids: CASSISDTQYF. The DNA for the CDR3 is TGTGCCAGCAGTATCTCAGATACGCAGTATTTT.

V is TRBV7-9 and J is TRBJ2-7, with 10 bases that match TRBD2. Germline V lookup: CDR1 SEHNR, CDR2 FQNEAQ (reference sequence). V dropped 3 bases and J dropped 4; count of bases not matched to a gene: 3. This CDR3 is 14 amino acids long. The CDR3 DNA sequence: TGTGCCAGCAGCTTGCTAGCGGGGGTTTACGAGCAGTACTTC. This translates into CASSLLAGVYEQYF.

The rearrangement uses TRBV4-1 and TRBJ1-5; 9 bases match TRBD1. The CDR3 is 15 amino acids. The J segment lost 6 bases and the V segment lost 6 bases, leaving 9 bases of the junction unmatched. Looked up from germline, CDR1 is MGHRA and CDR2 is YSYEKL. Here the CDR3 reads CASSPFPGQGQPQHF. The CDR3 coding sequence is TGCGCCAGCAGTCCCTTCCCGGGACAGGGTCAGCCCCAGCATTTT.

The genes are TRBV2 and TRBJ2-5; no firm D call. The germline gives CDR1 SNHLY, CDR2 FYNNEI. Trimming removed 7 bases from V and 4 bases from J, with 13 bases in between. The CDR3 extends over 13 amino acids. In nucleotides, the CDR3 is TGTGCCAGCACCCGAGGCCAAGGAGAGACCCAGTACTTC. Residues: CASTRGQGETQYF.

The V and J genes are TRBV27 and TRBJ2-1, with 12 bases lining up with TRBD1. The V gene end was trimmed by 1 base and the J gene end by 10 bases; junction bases not matched to a gene: 8. The CDR3 consists of 16 residues. Germline CDR1 MNHEY, CDR2 SMNVEV (reference sequence). DNA of the CDR3: TGTGCCAGCAGTTTATATGGGACAGGGGGCTTATTAGAGCAGTTCTTC. It yields the protein CASSLYGTGGLLEQFF.

V and J are TRBV12-3 or TRBV12-4 and TRBJ2-2; D is undetermined. The CDR3 is made up of 13 amino acids. Trimming took off 4 bases at V and 5 bases at J, with 8 bases between the two ends. CDR3 nucleotides: TGTGCCAGCAGTTCCTTCGGTACCGGGGAGCTGTTTTTT. It is translated as CASSSFGTGELFF.

This chain connects TRBV5-8 to TRBJ1-3; a possible D gene is TRBD1 (6 bases). The CDR3 runs to 14 residues. Germline values: CDR1 SGHTS, CDR2 YDEGEE. V lost 8 bases, J lost 8 bases, and 20 bases lay in between. CDR3 sequence: CASTRGRPEYTIYF. The CDR3 DNA reads as TGTGCCAGTACCAGGGGAAGACCGGAATACACCATATATTTT. The variable domain in full, with the rest retrieved from reference TRBV5-8 and TRBJ1-3, is EAGVTQSPTHLIKTRGQQATLRCSPISGHTSVYWYQQALGLGLQFLLWYDEGEERNRGNFPPRFSGRQFPNYSSELNVNALELEDSALYLCASTRGRPEYTIYFGEGSWLTVV.

This clone was detected only once. V is TRBV5-1 and J is TRBJ1-4; D unclear. Germline V gene sequence: CDR1 SGHRS, CDR2 YFSETQ. This CDR3 region has 14 residues. V was cut by 2 bases and J by 2 bases, with 7 bases left in between. CDR3: CASSFGQTNEKLFF. CDR3 DNA: TGCGCCAGCAGCTTCGGTCAGACTAATGAAAAACTGTTTTTT.

The V call is TRBV7-8, the J call TRBJ1-4, with 10 bases aligning to TRBD1. The CDR3 sequence is 15 residues long. Germline loops: CDR1 SGHVS, CDR2 FQNEAQ. The V segment lost 3 bases and the J segment 7 bases; nucleotides outside the gene matches: 5. The CDR3 sequence is CASSFPGQGREKLFF. As DNA, the CDR3 is TGTGCCAGCAGCTTCCCGGGACAGGGGCGTGAAAAACTGTTTTTT.

The chain is built from TRBV9 and TRBJ2-5; D remains ambiguous. Germline loops: CDR1 SGDLS, CDR2 YYNGEE. The CDR3 runs to 14 residues. Between the trimmed V and J ends, which lost 4 bases and 4 bases, there was a span of 14 bases. The CDR3 here is CASSPNIGGETQYF. The CDR3 coding sequence is TGTGCCAGCAGCCCCAACATCGGTGGAGAGACCCAGTACTTC. The entire variable domain, with the rest obtained from reference TRBV9 and TRBJ2-5, is as follows: DSGVTQTPKHLITATGQRVTLRCSPRSGDLSVYWYQQSLDQGLQFLIQYYNGEERAKGNILERFSAQQFPDLHSELNLSSLELGDSALYFCASSPNIGGETQYFGPGTRLLVL.

This clone has a single count. The chain has TRBV7-9 and TRBJ1-1, with D perhaps matching TRBD1 (5 bases). There are 13 residues in the CDR3. Trimming took off 5 bases at V and 1 base at J, with 8 bases between the two ends. Germline V lookup: CDR1 SEHNR, CDR2 FQNEAQ (reference sequence). The CDR3 loop is CASSTGRNTEAFF. In DNA, the CDR3 is TGTGCCAGCAGCACGGGACGGAACACTGAAGCTTTCTTT. The variable domain in full, with the rest retrieved from reference TRBV7-9 and TRBJ1-1, is DTGVSQNPRHKITKRGQNVTFRCDPISEHNRLYWYRQTLGQGPEFLTYFQNEAQLEKSRLLSDRFSAERPKGSFSTLEIQRTEQGDSAMYLCASSTGRNTEAFFGQGTRLTVV.

J is TRBJ2-7 and V is TRBV6-5; TRBD1 aligns across 8 bases. V trimming: 9 bases; J trimming: 3 bases; junction bases outside the gene matches: 4. CDR1 is MNHEY and CDR2 is SVGAGI in the germline V gene. This CDR3 comprises 12 residues. CDR3 bases: TGTGCCAGTACTGGACAGGGCTACGAGCAGTACTTC. Translation: CASTGQGYEQYF.

The rearrangement uses TRBV10-3 and TRBJ2-7; 8 positions match TRBD2. Germline loops: CDR1 ENHRY, CDR2 SYGVKD. The CDR3 is 14 residues long. Unmatched junction bases numbered 6, after V lost 4 bases and J lost 4 bases. The CDR3 region is CAISGGTRGYEQYF. The CDR3 bases are TGTGCCATCAGTGGAGGGACTAGAGGATACGAGCAGTACTTC.

The genes are TRBV4-1 and TRBJ2-1; 15 nucleotides line up with TRBD2. CDR1 and CDR2 from the germline V gene are MGHRA and YSYEKL. V shed 3 bases, J shed 5 bases, and the junction held 8 bases outside the gene matches. This CDR3 has 18 amino acids. The CDR3 reads CASSHGLAGGRRHNEQFF. The CDR3 bases are TGCGCCAGCAGCCACGGACTAGCGGGGGGGCGCAGACACAATGAGCAGTTCTTC.

V and J are TRBV7-9 and TRBJ1-3; D may be TRBD1 (5 bases). In germline, CDR1 is SEHNR, CDR2 FQNEAQ (reference sequence). CDR3 length: 18 amino acids. Deletions cut 5 bases from V and 2 bases from J, with 22 bases between. Here the CDR3 DNA reads TGTGCCAGCAGCCGAATCGGGAGCAGGGAAGCTGCTGGAAACACCATATATTTT. Its protein is CASSRIGSREAAGNTIYF. The variable domain in full, with the rest retrieved from reference TRBV7-9 and TRBJ1-3, is DTGVSQNPRHKITKRGQNVTFRCDPISEHNRLYWYRQTLGQGPEFLTYFQNEAQLEKSRLLSDRFSAERPKGSFSTLEIQRTEQGDSAMYLCASSRIGSREAAGNTIYFGEGSWLTVV.